Following are 19 T cell receptor beta chains from one sample sequenced in a study of CD8+ T cells in alopecia areata (dated by TCRdb to 2017 to 2018). The label giving this sample's time point can be read as: around 4 weeks on oral tofacitinib. This specimen's treatment or condition label, interpreted: oral pan-JAK inhibitor, 5-10 mg twice daily. Receptor libraries were prepared by the immunoSEQ multiplex PCR assay. To provide template for TCR sequencing, every sample had RNA extracted and reverse transcribed into cDNA. In TCRdb, the immuneACCESS table is reduced to in-frame sequences with V and J assigned. These tables do not hold every clone; where another copy was compared, an unresolved V gene accounts for under half, and the others remain unexplained. Recorded for this sample are 110,000 to 150,000 clones; nearly 55% of them occurred a single time. About 16% of the sample is taken by the ten largest.

The input for sequencing was CD8+ T cells sorted from blood, taken at week 4, from a patient treated with tofacitinib. These receptor sequences come from a human donor with alopecia areata.

The chain employs TRBV7-9 and TRBJ1-5; D is ambiguous. This CDR3 is built from 15 residues. Between the trimmed V and J ends, which lost 2 bases and 0 bases, there was a span of 8 bases. Germline loops: CDR1 SEHNR, CDR2 FQNEAQ (reference sequence). The CDR3, as DNA: TGTGCCAGCAGCTTATCCGGAAATAGCAATCAGCCCCAGCATTTT. It is translated as CASSLSGNSNQPQHF.

About this clone itself: Other DNA sequences in this specimen translate into the identical CDR3. The gene calls are TRBV27 and TRBJ1-5, with 7 bases that match TRBD1. The V gene end was trimmed by 5 bases and the J gene end by 1 base; junction bases not matched to a gene: 2. The CDR3 runs to 14 residues. Germline-derived CDR1 and CDR2 are MNHEY and SMNVEV (reference sequence). CDR3 protein: CASSPTGSNQPQHF. The CDR3 DNA follows: TGTGCCAGCAGTCCGACAGGGAGCAATCAGCCCCAGCATTTT.

The chain joins TRBV29-1 to TRBJ2-1; D remains ambiguous. The CDR3 extends over 14 amino acids. V was pared by 4 bases and J by 0 bases, with 10 bases between. Looked up from germline, CDR1 is SQVTM and CDR2 is ANQGSEA. CDR3 sequence: CSVGDKGSYNEQFF. As DNA, the CDR3 is TGCAGCGTTGGTGACAAAGGCTCCTACAATGAGCAGTTCTTC.

This clone showed up just a few times. This chain links TRBV7-2 with TRBJ2-1; 7 nucleotides match TRBD1. The CDR3 loop spans 14 amino acids. The germline V gene encodes CDR1 SGHTA and CDR2 FQGNSA. The junction had 6 bases not matched to a gene; V was cut back by 6 bases and J by 4 bases. The CDR3 DNA is TGTGCCAGCAGAAACAGGGGTCCATACAATGAGCAGTTCTTC. Encoded protein: CASRNRGPYNEQFF.

V gene TRBV9 combines with J gene TRBJ1-1, with 9 bases fitting TRBD1. Per the germline V gene, CDR1 is SGDLS and CDR2 is YYNGEE. The CDR3 has 14 residues. Trimming removed 4 bases from V and 2 bases from J; junction bases left unmatched: 3. This chain's CDR3 is CASSRTGGNTEAFF. CDR3 coding DNA: TGTGCCAGCAGCAGAACAGGGGGCAACACTGAAGCTTTCTTT.

The chain joins TRBV30 to TRBJ1-1; a possible D gene is TRBD1 (6 bases). From germline, CDR1 is GTSNPN and CDR2 SVGIG (reference sequence). The CDR3 has 14 residues. Trimming shortened V by 1 base and J by 10 bases, and 19 bases separated the two germline ends. The CDR3 bases are TGTGCCTGGAGTGACCAAACAGGGAGGGGGAGAGCTTTCTTT. Its protein product is CAWSDQTGRGRAFF.

Concerning this clone: Additional DNA sequences in this sample encode the identical CDR3. V and J are TRBV7-9 and TRBJ1-1, with a possible D match to TRBD1 (5 bases). This CDR3 is built from 13 residues. V was clipped by 5 bases and J by 4 bases, with 11 bases between them. Germline V gene sequence: CDR1 SEHNR, CDR2 FQNEAQ (reference sequence). CDR3 amino acids: CASSPTGGTEAFF. The CDR3 coding sequence is TGTGCCAGCAGCCCTACGGGGGGCACTGAAGCTTTCTTT.

The table lists this clone with a few counts. The V gene is TRBV27, the J gene TRBJ1-5; TRBD1 might be the D (5 bases). The germline gives CDR1 MNHEY, CDR2 SMNVEV (reference sequence). The V end lost 4 bases, the J end lost 0 bases, and 10 bases lay between the germline ends. The CDR3 extends over 15 amino acids. The CDR3 reads CASSSSGYSNQPQHF. DNA for the CDR3: TGTGCCAGCAGTTCTTCAGGGTATAGCAATCAGCCCCAGCATTTT.

The chain combines TRBV30 with TRBJ1-2, with D possibly matching TRBD1 (5 bases). This CDR3 comprises 12 residues. Germline lookup yields CDR1 GTSNPN and CDR2 SVGIG (reference sequence). Trimming took 3 bases from V and 5 from J, leaving 10 bases between them. Written as DNA, the CDR3 is TGTGCCTGGAGGGGGGGAGAGTATGGCTACACCTTC. This gives the protein CAWRGGEYGYTF. Supplemented by reference TRBV30 and TRBJ1-2, the full variable domain reads SQTIHQWPATLVQPVGSPLSLECTVEGTSNPNLYWYRQAAGRGLQLLFYSVGIGQISSEVPQNLSASRPQDRQFILSSKKLLLSDSGFYLCAWRGGEYGYTFGSGTRLTVV.

The rearrangement links TRBV5-1 to TRBJ2-3; D may match TRBD1 or TRBD2 (6 bases each). There are 16 residues in the CDR3. CDR1 is SGHRS, CDR2 YFSETQ, per germline. V was clipped by 4 bases and J by 4 bases, with 19 bases between them. The CDR3: CASSLDPGAESDTQYF. DNA for the CDR3: TGCGCCAGCAGCCTGGACCCGGGGGCGGAATCAGATACGCAGTATTTT.

The rearrangement joins TRBV11-3 to TRBJ1-1; D is ambiguous. Germline CDR1 and CDR2: SGHNT and YENEEA. Trimming removed 1 base at V and 7 bases at J, with 13 bases between. The CDR3 covers 14 residues. For the CDR3, the DNA is TGTGCCAGCAGCTTAGCGATGGGTACTGGTGAAGCTTTCTTT. It is translated as CASSLAMGTGEAFF.

V gene TRBV10-3 combines with J gene TRBJ2-7; possibly TRBD2 for D (6 bases). The ends were cut back, 3 bases at V and 6 bases at J, with 15 bases in the middle. Germline CDR1 ENHRY, CDR2 SYGVKD. The CDR3 is 14 amino acids. CDR3 nucleotides: TGTGCCATCAGTGATGGGGACTTCTCTCGCGAGCAGTACTTC. Protein product: CAISDGDFSREQYF.

V is TRBV23-1 and J is TRBJ2-7, with D hard to call. TRBV23-1 is an ORF for which the function is uncertain. CDR3 length: 11 amino acids. Trimming removed 11 bases from V and 3 bases from J, with 11 bases in between. CDR3 in DNA: TGCGCCGCTTGCCATCACTACGAGCAGTACTTC. This gives the protein CAACHHYEQYF.

This chain connects TRBV5-6 to TRBJ2-7, with D unclear. The length of the CDR3 is 13 residues. Germline assignment: CDR1 SGHDT and CDR2 YYEEEE. V was pared by 1 base and J by 4 bases, with 9 bases between. Here the CDR3 reads CASSLQVRYEQYF. Written as DNA, the CDR3 is TGTGCCAGCAGCTTGCAGGTTCGGTACGAGCAGTACTTC.

The chain couples TRBV5-6 to TRBJ2-7, with D perhaps matching TRBD1 (6 bases). Germline V gene lookup returns CDR1 SGHDT and CDR2 YYEEEE. The CDR3 covers 14 residues. V lost 1 base to trimming and J lost 3 bases, with 11 bases between them. CDR3 amino acids: CASSLSRGDYEQYF. The CDR3 coding sequence is TGTGCCAGCAGCTTGTCCAGGGGCGACTACGAGCAGTACTTC.

This clone was seen once. The V gene is TRBV5-1, the J gene TRBJ1-1, with a tentative D call TRBD1 (6 bases). V lost 0 bases and J 0 bases, leaving 9 bases between the germline ends. CDR3 length: 15 amino acids. Germline CDR1 SGHRS, CDR2 YFSETQ. The CDR3 DNA reads TGCGCCAGCAGCTTGGAGCAGGGGCTGAACACTGAAGCTTTCTTT. It yields the protein CASSLEQGLNTEAFF.

The chain joins TRBV4-1 to TRBJ2-6; D gene uncertain. CDR3 length equals 16 residues. Trimming took off 2 bases at V and 5 bases at J, with 13 bases between the two ends. Germline-derived CDR1 and CDR2 are MGHRA and YSYEKL. In DNA, the CDR3 is TGCGCCAGCAGCCAAAGCCCTGGCCTTCGGGCCAACGTCCTGACTTTC. This translates into CASSQSPGLRANVLTF.

The chain links TRBV11-1 to TRBJ2-1, with a possible D match to TRBD1 (6 bases). Trimming took off 1 base at V and 5 bases at J, with 18 bases between the two ends. The V gene's germline CDR1 is SGHAT and CDR2 FQDESV (reference sequence). The CDR3 extends over 17 amino acids. For the CDR3, the DNA is TGTGCCAGCAGCTTAGGATGGGCAGGGGAATACAACAATGAGCAGTTCTTC. Its protein product is CASSLGWAGEYNNEQFF. The whole variable domain, filled in from reference TRBV11-1 and TRBJ2-1, reads EAEVAQSPRYKITEKSQAVAFWCDPISGHATLYWYRQILGQGPELLVQFQDESVVDDSQLPKDRFSAERLKGVDSTLKIQPAELGDSAMYLCASSLGWAGEYNNEQFFGPGTRLTVL.

The chain uses TRBV11-2 and TRBJ1-2; tentatively, D is TRBD1 (5 bases). V lost 5 bases to trimming and J lost 2 bases, with 15 bases between them. The CDR3 runs 15 residues. Germline V gene sequence: CDR1 SGHAT, CDR2 FQNNGV. This chain's CDR3 is CASSKGAGGNYGYTF. The DNA of the CDR3 is TGTGCCAGCAGCAAAGGGGCAGGAGGCAACTATGGCTACACCTTC.